These 28 T cell receptor beta chains were all obtained from the same sample, sequenced in a study of blood T cell repertoires in COVID-19. Assay used: immunoSEQ multiplex PCR; TCRdb lists only in-frame clones, some missing. Among 85,000 to 95,000 clones listed, 86% were seen once. Specimen: peripheral blood. The origin of the receptors is a human donor in a cohort sampled during active COVID-19.

For the CDR3, the DNA is TGTGCCAGCAGCAATTTACAGGGGGACACTGAAGCTTTCTTT. This translates into CASSNLQGDTEAFF. This chain connects TRBV21-1 to TRBJ1-1; the DNA was not used to check the table's D call, TRBD1. TRBV21-1 is a pseudogene segment. The CDR3 contains 14 residues.

This rearrangement joins TRBV3-1 (or the pseudogene TRBV3-2) to TRBJ2-3; TRBD1 agrees at 9 bases. The V segment lost 8 bases and the J segment 3 bases; nucleotides outside the gene matches: 6. The CDR3 spans 14 residues. CDR1 is LGHDT, CDR2 YNNKEL, per germline (reference sequence). The CDR3 DNA reads as TGTGCCAGCGGGATGACAGGGGGTACAGATACGCAGTATTTT. Translated: CASGMTGGTDTQYF.

The rearrangement uses TRBV6-5 and TRBJ1-5; TRBD1 matches at 7 bases. The length of the CDR3 is 15 residues. The ends lost 9 bases at V and 0 bases at J; junction bases unmatched: 8. CDR1 and CDR2 from the germline V gene are MNHEY and SVGAGI. The CDR3 region is CASVWGDSSNQPQHF. The CDR3 coding sequence is TGTGCCAGTGTCTGGGGGGACAGTAGCAATCAGCCCCAGCATTTT.

This CDR3 reads CASSRTSGGFYNEQFF. In DNA, the CDR3 is TGTGCCAGTAGTAGGACTAGCGGGGGGTTCTACAATGAGCAGTTCTTC. The V and J genes are TRBV19 and TRBJ2-1, with 14 bases matching TRBD2. Unmatched junction bases numbered 2, after V lost 4 bases and J lost 3 bases. From germline, CDR1 is LNHDA and CDR2 SQIVND (reference sequence). The length of the CDR3 is 16 residues.

The V call is TRBV6-5, the J call TRBJ2-3; no definite D call. The ends were cut back, 5 bases at V and 4 bases at J, with 10 bases in the middle. Looked up from germline, CDR1 is MNHEY and CDR2 is SVGAGI. The CDR3 spans 13 residues. Here the CDR3 reads CASSRKYSDTQYF. DNA of the CDR3: TGTGCCAGCAGTCGAAAGTACTCAGATACGCAGTATTTT.

The rearrangement uses TRBV11-2 and TRBJ1-4, with D perhaps matching TRBD1 (5 bases). Trimming pared 7 bases from V and 10 bases from J, leaving 19 bases between. The CDR3 is made up of 14 amino acids. CDR1 and CDR2 from the germline V gene are SGHAT and FQNNGV. In DNA, the CDR3 is TGTGCCAGCACCTCACCGACCCAGGGCCGAAAACTGTTTTTT. Protein product: CASTSPTQGRKLFF.

This rearrangement joins TRBV2 to TRBJ1-6; 7 bases are shared with TRBD1. The CDR3 is 15 residues long. The V segment lost 6 bases and the J segment 7 bases; nucleotides outside the gene matches: 9. The germline gives CDR1 SNHLY, CDR2 FYNNEI. CDR3: CASRTQTGTNSPLHF. DNA for the CDR3: TGTGCCAGCAGGACTCAGACAGGGACCAATTCACCCCTCCACTTT. The full variable domain, in which reference TRBV2 and TRBJ1-6 provide the parts outside the CDR3, is EPEVTQTPSHQVTQMGQEVILRCVPISNHLYFYWYRQILGQKVEFLVSFYNNEISEKSEIFDDQFSVERPDGSNFTLKIRSTKLEDSAMYFCASRTQTGTNSPLHFGNGTRLTVT.

This clone was counted a few times. The chain couples TRBV28 to TRBJ1-5, with 8 bases aligning to TRBD1. V lost 6 bases to trimming and J lost 2 bases; unmatched junction nucleotides: 12. In germline, CDR1 is MDHEN, CDR2 SYDVKM. The CDR3 totals 17 residues. The CDR3 nucleotides read TGTGCCAGCAGCTCCAGTGGCAGGGGGCGACGCAATCAGCCCCAGCATTTT. This gives the protein CASSSSGRGRRNQPQHF.

This chain links TRBV4-1 with TRBJ2-3; TRBD1 aligns across 8 bases. The CDR3 has 14 amino acids. The trim removed 1 base at V and 8 bases at J, leaving 5 bases unmatched. Germline V lookup: CDR1 MGHRA, CDR2 YSYEKL. The CDR3 DNA follows: TGCGCCAGCAGCCAAGGACAGGGGAGGAGTACGCAGTATTTT. Translating it yields CASSQGQGRSTQYF.

The gene calls are TRBV21-1 and TRBJ2-3; no check of the table's D call, TRBD2, against the DNA was made. TRBV21-1 is classified as a pseudogene. The CDR3 consists of 18 residues. Written as DNA, the CDR3 is TGTGCCAGCAGCGTATGCGCCGCCACTCTCTCTAGCACAGATACGCAGTATTTT. Protein sequence: CASSVCAATLSSTDTQYF.

The chain uses TRBV28 and TRBJ2-5; the match to TRBD2 covers 12 bases. CDR3 length: 17 amino acids. The germline gives CDR1 MDHEN, CDR2 SYDVKM. The V and J ends lost 2 bases and 2 bases, in that order; junction bases with no gene match: 6. The CDR3 bases are TGTGCCAGCAGTTTAGAGATCGGACTAGCGGGACAAGAGACCCAGTACTTC. Translating gives CASSLEIGLAGQETQYF.

V usage is TRBV6-5 and J usage is TRBJ2-1; the match to TRBD2 covers 10 bases. Germline V gene data show CDR1 as MNHEY and CDR2 as SVGAGI. J was trimmed by 8 bases and V by 5 bases; bases with no gene match: 6. The CDR3 loop spans 14 amino acids. CDR3 nucleotides: TGTGCCAGCAGTAGCGGGAGGGTTAGCGATGAGCAGTTCTTC. This codes for CASSSGRVSDEQFF.

The chain is built from TRBV2 and TRBJ2-7; D is perhaps TRBD2 (5 bases). The germline V gene has CDR1 SNHLY and CDR2 FYNNEI. V was shortened by 0 bases and J by 2 bases, with 14 bases between the two germline ends. The CDR3 has 16 residues. This CDR3 reads CASSEAVLREPYEQYF. DNA for the CDR3: TGTGCCAGCAGTGAAGCGGTATTGAGGGAACCCTACGAGCAGTACTTC.

The chain joins TRBV7-8 to TRBJ2-7; D may be TRBD2 (6 bases). Trimming took 3 bases from V and 6 from J, leaving 18 bases between them. This CDR3 contains 15 residues. The V gene's germline CDR1 is SGHVS and CDR2 FQNEAQ. DNA for the CDR3: TGTGCCAGCAGCTTTCTGACTGCGGGGCTCAGCGAGCAGTACTTC. As protein: CASSFLTAGLSEQYF.

The chain uses TRBV27 and TRBJ2-1, with 12 positions matching TRBD2. Germline V gene lookup returns CDR1 MNHEY and CDR2 SMNVEV (reference sequence). The V segment lost 6 bases and the J segment 4 bases; nucleotides outside the gene matches: 7. The CDR3 is made up of 16 amino acids. The CDR3 loop reads CASSPATSGRYNEQFF. The CDR3 DNA is TGTGCCAGCAGCCCCGCGACTAGCGGGAGATACAATGAGCAGTTCTTC.

The chain has TRBV7-9 and TRBJ2-5; 9 nucleotides match TRBD1. Germline lookup yields CDR1 SEHNR and CDR2 FQNEAQ (reference sequence). V shed 4 bases and J 5 bases; nucleotides not matched to a gene: 14. The CDR3 sequence is 17 residues long. CDR3 sequence (DNA): TGTGCCAGCAGCTCAGGTGGACAGGGGCTCGGTTACGAGACCCAGTACTTC. Protein sequence: CASSSGGQGLGYETQYF. Based on the CDR3 plus reference TRBV7-9 and TRBJ2-5, the full variable domain is DTGVSQNPRHKITKRGQNVTFRCDPISEHNRLYWYRQTLGQGPEFLTYFQNEAQLEKSRLLSDRFSAERPKGSFSTLEIQRTEQGDSAMYLCASSSGGQGLGYETQYFGPGTRLLVL.

The chain joins TRBV28 to TRBJ1-2; D remains unclear. This CDR3 is 14 amino acids long. The V end was cut by 2 bases, the J end by 0 bases, with 7 bases between. Germline CDR1 and CDR2: MDHEN and SYDVKM. The CDR3: CASSLGRANYGYTF. In DNA form, the CDR3 reads TGTGCCAGCAGTTTAGGGAGAGCTAACTATGGCTACACCTTC.

The J gene is TRBJ2-3, the V gene TRBV7-3, with TRBD2 identical over 10 bases. The CDR3 runs 20 residues. Per germline, CDR1 SGHTA and CDR2 FQGTGA. Unmatched junction bases numbered 16, after V lost 1 base and J lost 3 bases. As DNA, the CDR3 is TGTGCCAGCAGCTTAAGTGGGTACCTAGCGGGAGAAGCGAGGACAGATACGCAGTATTTT. It is translated as CASSLSGYLAGEARTDTQYF.

The chain uses TRBV19 and TRBJ1-1, with D tentatively TRBD1 (6 bases). CDR3 length equals 14 residues. Per germline, CDR1 LNHDA and CDR2 SQIVND (reference sequence). The ends were cut back, 2 bases at V and 1 base at J, with 8 bases in the middle. The CDR3 DNA reads TGTGCCAGTAGTATAAACAGGGCGAACACTGAAGCTTTCTTT. Translation gives CASSINRANTEAFF.

The V and J genes are TRBV10-3 and TRBJ2-3, with 7 bases matching TRBD2. The germline V gene encodes CDR1 ENHRY and CDR2 SYGVKD. The V gene end was trimmed by 6 bases and the J gene end by 5 bases; junction bases not matched to a gene: 11. The CDR3 consists of 15 residues. CDR3 in DNA: TGTGCCATCAGCGGCCTCGACGGGGGGAAAGATACGCAGTATTTT. Its protein product is CAISGLDGGKDTQYF.

The chain uses TRBV28 and TRBJ2-6, with D maybe TRBD1 (5 bases). In germline, CDR1 is MDHEN, CDR2 SYDVKM. The CDR3 loop spans 18 amino acids. The V and J ends lost 5 bases and 2 bases respectively, with 19 bases between them. The CDR3 loop reads CASSHPEQGVTGANVLTF. The CDR3 nucleotides are TGTGCCAGCAGTCACCCCGAGCAGGGTGTAACTGGGGCCAACGTCCTGACTTTC. The variable domain in full, with the rest retrieved from reference TRBV28 and TRBJ2-6, is DVKVTQSSRYLVKRTGEKVFLECVQDMDHENMFWYRQDPGLGLRLIYFSYDVKMKEKGDIPEGYSVSREKKERFSLILESASTNQTSMYLCASSHPEQGVTGANVLTFGAGSRLTVL.

The rearrangement uses TRBV19 and TRBJ2-5; TRBD1 matches at 7 bases. V lost 4 bases, J lost 1 base, and 9 bases stayed unmatched. CDR1 and CDR2 from the germline V gene are LNHDA and SQIVND (reference sequence). The CDR3 length is 16 residues. Written as DNA, the CDR3 is TGTGCCAGTAGTACCCGGACAGGACCCCGCCAAGAGACCCAGTACTTC. It encodes CASSTRTGPRQETQYF.

J is TRBJ1-2 and V is TRBV6-5; the D is unclear. Trimming left V 8 bases short and J 3 bases short, with 16 bases between. Germline V gene data show CDR1 as MNHEY and CDR2 as SVGAGI. The CDR3 runs to 14 residues. The CDR3 here is CASASAQIDYGYTF. The CDR3 DNA is TGTGCCAGCGCCTCCGCACAGATCGACTATGGCTACACCTTC.

The chain uses TRBV5-1 and TRBJ1-1; D gene uncertain. This CDR3 spans 11 amino acids. Trimming cost V 5 bases and J 6 bases, with 8 bases left between them. From germline, CDR1 is SGHRS and CDR2 YFSETQ. CDR3 DNA: TGCGCCAGCAGACAGACATCTGAAGCTTTCTTT. Translated, it gives CASRQTSEAFF.

V and J are TRBV29-1 and TRBJ2-7; TRBD1 matches at 11 bases. The CDR3 consists of 11 residues. The germline gives CDR1 SQVTM, CDR2 ANQGSEA. CDR3 in amino acids: CAGTGGYEQYF. The DNA for the CDR3 is TGCGCCGGGACAGGGGGATACGAGCAGTACTTC.

The rearrangement uses TRBV19 and TRBJ2-5; D call uncertain. This CDR3 is built from 14 residues. Trimming left V 3 bases short and J 4 bases short, with 12 bases between. Germline V gene sequence: CDR1 LNHDA, CDR2 SQIVND (reference sequence). The CDR3 sequence is CASSITPWAETQYF. In nucleotides, the CDR3 is TGTGCCAGTAGTATTACGCCATGGGCAGAGACCCAGTACTTC.

This chain connects TRBV4-3 to TRBJ2-7; 8 nucleotides agree with TRBD2. Unmatched junction bases numbered 9, after V lost 4 bases and J lost 4 bases. The CDR3 contains 15 residues. Germline loops: CDR1 LGHNA, CDR2 YSLEER. CDR3 sequence reads: CASSPFSPGGYEQYF. In nucleotides, the CDR3 is TGCGCCAGCAGCCCCTTTAGCCCGGGGGGGTACGAGCAGTACTTC.

The V and J genes are TRBV19 and TRBJ2-7; a weak D match, TRBD1 (5 bases). The germline V gene encodes CDR1 LNHDA and CDR2 SQIVND (reference sequence). V lost 3 bases, J lost 2 bases, and 5 bases lay in between. CDR3 length: 12 residues. CDR3 protein: CASSMDTYEQYF. CDR3 nucleotide sequence: TGTGCCAGTAGTATGGACACCTACGAGCAGTACTTC.